This T cell receptor beta chain was sequenced for a study of blood T cell repertoires in COVID-19. Across the whole study: The United States, Italy and Spain were the sources of the acute and convalescent COVID-19 samples.

The data were produced by immunoSEQ multiplex PCR, yet TCRdb's version contains in-frame clones alone and is incomplete. This sample yields about 86,000 clones, of which roughly 86% are seen a single time; more than 1% belongs to the top ten. Germline V gene data show CDR1 as LNHDA and CDR2 as SQIVND (reference sequence). This CDR3 has 17 amino acids. V lost 5 bases and J lost 1; bases outside the gene matches: 13. This sequence was found in a woman over 75 with acute or convalescent COVID-19. The chain links TRBV19 to TRBJ2-7, with TRBD2 matching 8 bases. The sample taken for sequencing was peripheral blood. The DNA of the CDR3 is TGTGCCAGTAGTCTCCAGGGCCCTAGCGGGTCGTCCTACGAGCAGTACTTC. This codes for CASSLQGPSGSSYEQYF.